This paragraph reports one T cell receptor (beta chain). Its target is unknown. This entry belongs to a study of T cell responses to AZD1222 COVID-19 vaccine. The study, taken as a whole, reports: Seropositive at baseline were only five or six AZD1222 recipients. Unmutated regions of variants are reportedly targeted by nearly half of spike-specific TCRs. Regions 160-218 and 743-854 held dominance among vaccine-associated CD4 TCRs, which spanned spike. The donor cohort was predominantly white British with a female majority, and clonal diversity may have been underestimated.

Assay used: immunoSEQ multiplex PCR; TCRdb lists only in-frame clones, some missing. The data hold approximately 170,000 clones, with about 91% observed a single time. Source: peripheral blood, taken on day 0 of AZD1222 vaccination. The clonotype originates from an adult in good health.

As DNA, the CDR3 is TGTGCCAGCAGCCGGGGGGGTTACACCGGGGAGCTGTTTTTT. The encoded protein is CASSRGGYTGELFF. The chain links TRBV28 to TRBJ2-2, with 8 bases lining up with TRBD2. Germline CDR1 reads MDHEN; CDR2 reads SYDVKM. The CDR3 runs 14 residues. The ends lost 6 bases at V and 3 bases at J; junction bases unmatched: 3.